This TCR beta chain was identified during a study of T cell responses to AZD1222 COVID-19 vaccine. Remarks on this clone: What it binds is not known.

Points from the study as a whole: Across spike, vaccine-associated CD4 TCRs were found, dominant at 160-218 and 743-854.

V lost 1 base to trimming and J lost 5 bases, with 10 bases between them. The CDR3 totals 14 residues. Per germline, CDR1 SGHRS and CDR2 YFSETQ. Repertoires were generated with immunoSEQ multiplex PCR, while TCRdb's copy carries only in-frame clones and drops some. The repertoire consists of roughly 120,000 clones, with roughly 89% occurring once and the leading ten covering 6% to 8.5%. Sequencing was performed on peripheral blood, taken 28 days after the second AZD1222 dose. This receptor was taken from an adult who received the AZD1222 COVID-19 vaccine. The chain has TRBV5-1 and TRBJ2-1, with D hard to call. Here the CDR3 DNA reads TGCGCCAGCAGCTTGCTGAACCCGAACAATGAGCAGTTCTTC. As protein: CASSLLNPNNEQFF.